This TCR beta chain was found in a study of CD8+ T cells in alopecia areata. Study-level background: Treatment of the treated patients consisted of oral tofacitinib, 5 to 10 mg twice daily. Study observations and caveats: Clonality was higher in lesional than normal scalp, especially in alopecia totalis/universalis.

Treatment defined: oral pan-JAK inhibitor, 5-10 mg twice daily. Peripheral blood samples and lesional scalp punch biopsies were obtained from alopecia areata patients. As the sequencing template, cDNA was produced by extracting RNA and reverse transcribing it. Sequencing used immunoSEQ multiplex PCR; TCRdb keeps in-frame clones, though not all of them. The repertoire holds 170,000 or so clones, with roughly three fifths as singletons. Concerning this clone itself: Its specificity is not known. Other DNA sequences in this specimen translate into the identical CDR3.

The CDR3 runs to 13 residues. Trimming pared 0 bases from V and 0 bases from J, leaving 3 bases between. Germline loops: CDR1 SGHDT, CDR2 YYEEEE. The rearrangement joins TRBV5-6 to TRBJ1-1; D gene unclear. The receptor was derived from a human donor with alopecia areata. Source: CD8+ T cells sorted from blood, taken at week 24, from a patient treated with tofacitinib. The CDR3 reads CASSLGVNTEAFF. For the CDR3, the DNA is TGTGCCAGCAGCTTGGGTGTGAACACTGAAGCTTTCTTT. Together with reference TRBV5-6 and TRBJ1-1, the CDR3 gives the full variable domain: DAGVTQSPTHLIKTRGQQVTLRCSPKSGHDTVSWYQQALGQGPQFIFQYYEEEERQRGNFPDRFSGHQFPNYSSELNVNALLLGDSALYLCASSLGVNTEAFFGQGTRLTVV.